The table lists the clone carrying this T cell receptor (beta chain) with a count of one. Its antigen is not identified. These data belong to a study of blood T cells in healthy people across ages. Germline loops: CDR1 SNHLY, CDR2 FYNNEI. V trimming: 2 bases; J trimming: 4 bases; junction bases outside the gene matches: 8. This CDR3 spans 16 amino acids. Whole-study results and caveats: The donors' CMV status was not determined, possibly confounding changes in expanded clonotypes.

Each individual donor underwent a draw of roughly 10 milliliters of peripheral blood. Combining a sample-barcoded 5' primer with a J-beta primer mix, a second PCR ran for about 7 to 12 cycles. Through a template-switch adaptor with 12 random nucleotides, each cDNA molecule received a tag. MiXCR, run by TCRdb on the 5' RACE reads, gives a single entry per CDR3 protein. This sample yields about 1.4 million distinct CDR3 sequences, of which approximately 60% are seen a single time; 6.5% to 8.5% belongs to the top ten. The chain couples TRBV2 to TRBJ2-3; TRBD2 matches 8 bases. Material for sequencing was blood. The sequence derives from a young man in good health. CDR3 bases: TGTGCCAGCAGTGAATTTTCGGGAGGGCCTGCAGATACGCAGTATTTT. Residues: CASSEFSGGPADTQYF.